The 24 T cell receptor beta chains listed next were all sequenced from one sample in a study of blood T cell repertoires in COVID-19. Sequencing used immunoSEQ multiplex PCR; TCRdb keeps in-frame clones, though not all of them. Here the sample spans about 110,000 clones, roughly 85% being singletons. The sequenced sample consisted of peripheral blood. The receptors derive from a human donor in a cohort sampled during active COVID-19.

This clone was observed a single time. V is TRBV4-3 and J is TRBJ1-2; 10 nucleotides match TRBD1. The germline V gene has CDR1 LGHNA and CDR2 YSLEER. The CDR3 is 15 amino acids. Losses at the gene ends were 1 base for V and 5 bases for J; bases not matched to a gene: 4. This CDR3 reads CASSQVRTGGYGYTF. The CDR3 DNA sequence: TGCGCCAGCAGCCAAGTTCGGACAGGGGGTTATGGCTACACCTTC.

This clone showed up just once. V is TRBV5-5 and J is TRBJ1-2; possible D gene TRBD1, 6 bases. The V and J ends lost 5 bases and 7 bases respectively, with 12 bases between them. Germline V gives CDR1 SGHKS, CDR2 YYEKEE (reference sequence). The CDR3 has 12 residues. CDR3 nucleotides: TGTGCCAGCAGTTTACAGGGCCCTGGCTACACCTTC. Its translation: CASSLQGPGYTF. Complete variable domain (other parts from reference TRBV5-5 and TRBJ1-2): DAGVTQSPTHLIKTRGQQVTLRCSPISGHKSVSWYQQVLGQGPQFIFQYYEKEERGRGNFPDRFSARQFPNYSSELNVNALLLGDSALYLCASSLQGPGYTFGSGTRLTVV.

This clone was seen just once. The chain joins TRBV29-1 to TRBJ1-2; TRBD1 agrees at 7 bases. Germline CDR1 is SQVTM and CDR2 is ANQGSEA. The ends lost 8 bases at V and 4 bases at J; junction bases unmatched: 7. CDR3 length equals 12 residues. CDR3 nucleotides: TGCAGCATCGACAGGGAAACCTATGGCTACACCTTC. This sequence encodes CSIDRETYGYTF.

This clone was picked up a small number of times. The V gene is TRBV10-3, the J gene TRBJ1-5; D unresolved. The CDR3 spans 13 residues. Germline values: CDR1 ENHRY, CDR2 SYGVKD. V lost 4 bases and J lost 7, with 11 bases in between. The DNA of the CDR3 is TGTGCCATCAGTGCCACAGTGGCCCAGCCCCAGCATTTT. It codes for CAISATVAQPQHF.

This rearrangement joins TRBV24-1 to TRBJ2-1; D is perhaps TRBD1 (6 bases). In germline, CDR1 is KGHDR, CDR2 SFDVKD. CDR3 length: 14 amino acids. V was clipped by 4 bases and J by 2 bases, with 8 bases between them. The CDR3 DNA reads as TGTGCCACCAGTGAACAGGGACCCTACAATGAGCAGTTCTTC. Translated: CATSEQGPYNEQFF.

CDR3 amino acids: CASSLGLAGTGELFF. The CDR3 DNA sequence: TGTGCCAGCAGCTTGGGACTAGCGGGGACCGGGGAGCTGTTTTTT. The chain couples TRBV11-2 to TRBJ2-2; TRBD2 matches at 13 bases. The length of the CDR3 is 15 residues. The J segment lost 5 bases and the V segment lost 3 bases, leaving 0 bases of the junction unmatched. In germline, CDR1 is SGHAT, CDR2 FQNNGV.

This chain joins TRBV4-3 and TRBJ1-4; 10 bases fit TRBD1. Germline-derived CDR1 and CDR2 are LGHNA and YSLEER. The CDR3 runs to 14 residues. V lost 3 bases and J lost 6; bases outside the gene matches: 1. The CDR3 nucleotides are TGCGCCAGCAGCCAGGGACAGGGGTATGAAAAACTGTTTTTT. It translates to CASSQGQGYEKLFF.

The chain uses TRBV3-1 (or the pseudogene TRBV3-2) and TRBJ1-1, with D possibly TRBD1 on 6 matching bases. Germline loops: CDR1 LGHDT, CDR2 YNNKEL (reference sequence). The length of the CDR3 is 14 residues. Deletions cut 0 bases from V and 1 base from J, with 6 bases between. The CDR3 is CASSQEGGNTEAFF. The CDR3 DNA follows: TGTGCCAGCAGCCAAGAAGGGGGGAACACTGAAGCTTTCTTT.

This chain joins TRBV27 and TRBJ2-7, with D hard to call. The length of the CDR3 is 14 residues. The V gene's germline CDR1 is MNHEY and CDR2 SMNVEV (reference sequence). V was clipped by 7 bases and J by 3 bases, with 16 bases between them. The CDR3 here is CASNRTQKIYEQYF. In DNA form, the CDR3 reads TGTGCCAGCAATCGAACCCAGAAAATCTACGAGCAGTACTTC.

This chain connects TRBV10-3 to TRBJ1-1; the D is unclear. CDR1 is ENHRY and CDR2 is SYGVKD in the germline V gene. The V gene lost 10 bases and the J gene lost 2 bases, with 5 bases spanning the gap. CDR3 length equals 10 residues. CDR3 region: CATSNTEAFF. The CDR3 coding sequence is TGTGCCACCTCTAACACTGAAGCTTTCTTT.

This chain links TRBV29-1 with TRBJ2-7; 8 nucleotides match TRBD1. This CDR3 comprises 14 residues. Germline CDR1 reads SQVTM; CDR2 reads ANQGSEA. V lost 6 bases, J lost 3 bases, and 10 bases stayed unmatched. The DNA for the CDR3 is TGCAGCGTCTGCGACAGGGGTTGTCGCTACGAGCAGTACTTC. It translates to CSVCDRGCRYEQYF.

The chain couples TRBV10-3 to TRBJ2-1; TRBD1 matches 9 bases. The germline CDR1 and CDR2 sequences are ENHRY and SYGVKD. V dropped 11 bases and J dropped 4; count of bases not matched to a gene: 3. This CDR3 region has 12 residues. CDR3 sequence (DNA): TGTGCCGCGGGACAGGGATACAATGAGCAGTTCTTC. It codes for CAAGQGYNEQFF.

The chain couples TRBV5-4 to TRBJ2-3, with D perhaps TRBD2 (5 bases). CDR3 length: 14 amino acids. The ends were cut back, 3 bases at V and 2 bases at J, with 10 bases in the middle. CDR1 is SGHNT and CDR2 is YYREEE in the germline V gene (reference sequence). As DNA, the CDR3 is TGTGCCAGCAGCTGGACTTCACCCACAGATACGCAGTATTTT. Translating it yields CASSWTSPTDTQYF.

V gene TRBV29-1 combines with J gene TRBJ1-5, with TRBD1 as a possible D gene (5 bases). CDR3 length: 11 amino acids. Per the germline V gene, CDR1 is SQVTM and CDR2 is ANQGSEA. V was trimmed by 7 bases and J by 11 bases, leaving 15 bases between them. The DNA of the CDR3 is TGCAGCGCCCGGGGGGATAAGGCCCAGCATTTT. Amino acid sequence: CSARGDKAQHF.

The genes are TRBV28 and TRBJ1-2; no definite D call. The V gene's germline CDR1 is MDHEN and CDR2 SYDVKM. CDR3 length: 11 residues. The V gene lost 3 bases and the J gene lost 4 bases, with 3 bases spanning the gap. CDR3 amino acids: CASSFLYGYTF. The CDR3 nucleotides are TGTGCCAGCAGTTTTCTCTATGGCTACACCTTC.

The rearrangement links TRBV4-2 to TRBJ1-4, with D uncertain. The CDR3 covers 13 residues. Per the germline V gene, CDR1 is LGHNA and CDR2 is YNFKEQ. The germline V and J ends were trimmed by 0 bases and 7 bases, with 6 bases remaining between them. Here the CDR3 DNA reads TGTGCCAGCAGCCAAGATTCTCTTGAAAAACTGTTTTTT. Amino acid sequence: CASSQDSLEKLFF.

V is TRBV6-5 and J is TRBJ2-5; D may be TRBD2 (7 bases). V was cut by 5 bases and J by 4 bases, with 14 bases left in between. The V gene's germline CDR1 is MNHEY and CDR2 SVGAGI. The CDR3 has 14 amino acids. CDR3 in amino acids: CASSIGGGRETQYF. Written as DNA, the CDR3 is TGTGCCAGCAGTATTGGGGGGGGCCGAGAGACCCAGTACTTC.

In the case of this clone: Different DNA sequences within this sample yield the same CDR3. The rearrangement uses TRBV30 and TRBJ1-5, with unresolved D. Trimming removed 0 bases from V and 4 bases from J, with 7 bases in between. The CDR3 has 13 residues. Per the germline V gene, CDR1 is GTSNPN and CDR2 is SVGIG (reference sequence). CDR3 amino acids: CAWSVRENQPQHF. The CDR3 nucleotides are TGTGCCTGGAGTGTTCGTGAGAATCAGCCCCAGCATTTT.

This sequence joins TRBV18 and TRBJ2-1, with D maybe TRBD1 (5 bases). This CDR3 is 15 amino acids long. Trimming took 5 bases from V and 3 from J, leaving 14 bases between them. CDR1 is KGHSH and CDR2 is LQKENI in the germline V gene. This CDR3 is CASSMEGQGYNEQFF. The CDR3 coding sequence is TGTGCCAGCTCAATGGAAGGCCAGGGCTACAATGAGCAGTTCTTC.

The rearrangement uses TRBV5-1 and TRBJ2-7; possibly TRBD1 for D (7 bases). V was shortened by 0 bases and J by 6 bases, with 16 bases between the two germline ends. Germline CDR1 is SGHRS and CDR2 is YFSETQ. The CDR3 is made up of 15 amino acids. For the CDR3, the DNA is TGCGCCAGCAGCTTGGAGGTCAGGGGGGAGTTCGAGCAGTACTTC. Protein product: CASSLEVRGEFEQYF.

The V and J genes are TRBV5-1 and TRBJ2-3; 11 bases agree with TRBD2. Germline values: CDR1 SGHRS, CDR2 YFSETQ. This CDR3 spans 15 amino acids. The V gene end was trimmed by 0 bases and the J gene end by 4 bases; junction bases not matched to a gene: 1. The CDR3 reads CASSLATSGADTQYF. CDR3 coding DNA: TGCGCCAGCAGCTTGGCGACTAGCGGGGCAGATACGCAGTATTTT. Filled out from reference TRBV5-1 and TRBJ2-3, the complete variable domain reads KAGVTQTPRYLIKTRGQQVTLSCSPISGHRSVSWYQQTPGQGLQFLFEYFSETQRNKGNFPGRFSGRQFSNSRSEMNVSTLELGDSALYLCASSLATSGADTQYFGPGTRLTVL.

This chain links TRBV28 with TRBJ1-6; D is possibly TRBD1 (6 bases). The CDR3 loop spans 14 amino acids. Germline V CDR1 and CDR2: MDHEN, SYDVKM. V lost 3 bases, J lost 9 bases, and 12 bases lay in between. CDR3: CASSLDQGISPLHF. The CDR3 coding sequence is TGTGCCAGCAGTTTGGACCAGGGGATTTCACCCCTCCACTTT.

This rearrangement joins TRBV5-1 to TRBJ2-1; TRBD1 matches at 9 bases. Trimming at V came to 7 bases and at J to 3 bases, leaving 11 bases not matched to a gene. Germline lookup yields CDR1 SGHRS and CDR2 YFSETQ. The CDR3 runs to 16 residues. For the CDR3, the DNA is TGCGCCAGCGGACAGGGGAGCCAGTTCAGCTACAATGAGCAGTTCTTC. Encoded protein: CASGQGSQFSYNEQFF.

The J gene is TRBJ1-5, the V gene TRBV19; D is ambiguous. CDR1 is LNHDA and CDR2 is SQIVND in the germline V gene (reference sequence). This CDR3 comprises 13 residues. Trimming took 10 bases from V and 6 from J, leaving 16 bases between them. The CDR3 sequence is CATRRGEGQPQHF. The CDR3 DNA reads TGTGCCACGCGGCGGGGTGAAGGTCAGCCCCAGCATTTT.